The TCR beta chain described here comes from a study of CD8 T cells in ankylosing spondylitis. Findings and limits, study-wide: In ankylosing spondylitis blood, a motif of seven to nine highly homologous TCR beta variants appeared characteristic.

By quantitative 5'-RACE with molecular barcodes, the TCR beta libraries were made. TCRdb re-called the 5' RACE reads with MiXCR, one entry per CDR3 protein. The sample includes 100,000 to 150,000 distinct CDR3 sequences, around 9% of them seen just once. The CDR3 has 15 amino acids. The ends lost 6 bases at V and 10 bases at J; junction bases unmatched: 15. In germline, CDR1 is MDHEN, CDR2 SYDVKM. There are many counts of this clonotype. Its antigen remains unidentified. Sequencing input: blood, either unsorted or a sorted T cell fraction (not recorded which). The origin of this receptor is a male donor with ankylosing spondylitis or in good health (not recorded which). The chain has TRBV28 and TRBJ2-3; 8 bases align to TRBD1. This CDR3 reads CASRPTGTGGRPQYF. The DNA for the CDR3 is TGTGCCAGCAGACCTACCGGGACAGGCGGCCGTCCGCAGTATTTT.